Here is one TCR beta chain with its context. Its antigen remains unknown. Other nucleotide sequences from this sample produce the same CDR3. This entry belongs to a study of OX40 agonist ivuxolimab in advanced cancers. Notes on the study in general: Expanded peripheral T-cell antigen specificity went undetermined. In the 0.1-3.0 mg/kg groups, partial responders showed among the lowest expansion.

Systemic immunosuppression or autoimmune disease history was grounds to exclude patients. The method was immunoSEQ multiplex PCR; TCRdb's version includes in-frame clones alone and lacks a portion of them. In the table there are 60,000 to 85,000 clones, roughly four fifths of which are singletons. The receptor's source is an adult with an advanced solid tumor such as melanoma, head and neck, liver or kidney cancer. The material sequenced was CD4+ or CD8+ T cells sorted from blood, taken in a trial of the OX40 agonist ivuxolimab.

CDR3 sequence (DNA): TGTGCCAGCAGTCCGAGCACAGATACGCAGTATTTT. It translates to CASSPSTDTQYF. The J gene is TRBJ2-3, the V gene TRBV27; no firm D call. The CDR3 runs 12 residues. Between the trimmed V and J ends, which lost 5 bases and 0 bases, there was a span of 3 bases. Germline V gives CDR1 MNHEY, CDR2 SMNVEV (reference sequence).